This entry is about one T cell receptor (beta chain). What it binds is unknown. The CDR3 spans 15 residues. The V gene's germline CDR1 is SGHRS and CDR2 YFSETQ. V lost 0 bases and J 10 bases, leaving 14 bases between the germline ends. Using its own MiXCR run on the 5' RACE reads, TCRdb lists one record per CDR3 protein. The table includes 110,000 or so distinct CDR3 sequences, around 7.2% detected once. This sample was taken from a study of T cells after yellow fever vaccination. Study results and caveats: Researchers cautioned that FACS-sorted repertoires could harbor abundant clonotypes contaminating from the bulk population. Among primary-vaccination clones, most reappeared after the booster, at 95% to 96% for CD4 and roughly 90% for CD8.

The specimen comprised CD4+ T cells sorted from PBMCs, sampled around 45 days after the first yellow fever vaccination. The chain couples TRBV5-1 to TRBJ1-6; possibly TRBD1 for D (5 bases). The source of this sequence is a man aged 18 to 29 who received the YFV17D yellow fever vaccine. CDR3 DNA sequence: TGCGCCAGCAGCTTGGGTGCAGGGCTCAAGTCACCCCTCCACTTT. Its protein is CASSLGAGLKSPLHF.